The following is a TCR beta chain sequence with its context. The record originates from a study of blood T cell repertoires in COVID-19. Study information: Material from acute and convalescent COVID-19 was sourced from the United States, Italy and Spain. In each case, the material was cDNA or gDNA derived from T cells, B-cell-depleted T cells, or PBMCs.

Authors' methods: Scientists estimated how many nucleated cells there were by amplifying reference gene primers. TCRdb's copy holds only in-frame clones and misses some; the assay was immunoSEQ multiplex PCR. That table furnishes V, J and clone size, whereas the DNA furnished D and trimming. Altogether 97,000 or so clones are present, about four fifths being singletons, with the ten largest covering roughly 20%. The CDR3 length is 17 residues. Germline V CDR1 and CDR2: SGDLS, YYNGEE. The V segment lost 4 bases and the J segment 5 bases; nucleotides outside the gene matches: 9. The rearrangement joins TRBV9 to TRBJ2-2; TRBD2 matches at 12 bases. The sequencing sample was made of peripheral blood. This receptor was identified in a woman of 80 years or more with active or convalescent COVID-19. The CDR3 coding sequence is TGTGCCAGCAGCCCCTGGACTAGCGGGATGTATACCGGGGAGCTGTTTTTT. This encodes CASSPWTSGMYTGELFF.